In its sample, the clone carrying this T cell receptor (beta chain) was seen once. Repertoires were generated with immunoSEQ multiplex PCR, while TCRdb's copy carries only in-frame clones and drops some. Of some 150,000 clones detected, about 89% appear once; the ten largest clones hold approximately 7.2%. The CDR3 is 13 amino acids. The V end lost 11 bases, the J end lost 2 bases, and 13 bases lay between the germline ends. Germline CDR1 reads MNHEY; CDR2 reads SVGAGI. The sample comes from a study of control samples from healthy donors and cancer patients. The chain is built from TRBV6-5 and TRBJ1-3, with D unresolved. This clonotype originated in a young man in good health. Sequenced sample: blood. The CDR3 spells CAGGIPTGNTIYF. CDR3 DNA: TGTGCCGGCGGGATACCAACTGGAAACACCATATATTTT.